The present T cell receptor (beta chain) was sequenced within a study of control samples from healthy donors and cancer patients. This table comes from immunoSEQ multiplex PCR, and its TCRdb copy is limited to in-frame clones, with some not included. The sample carries 100,000 to 150,000 clones, roughly 91% recorded once. This CDR3 comprises 13 residues. CDR1 MDHEN and CDR2 SYDVKM come from the germline V gene. V was pared by 6 bases and J by 0 bases, with 9 bases between. This chain joins TRBV28 and TRBJ2-7; a possible D gene is TRBD2 (6 bases). The TCR originated in a man aged 50 to 60 with head and neck cancer. The sequenced sample was PBMCs. The CDR3 sequence is CASSGLSSYEQYF. CDR3 coding DNA: TGTGCCAGCAGCGGACTAAGCTCCTACGAGCAGTACTTC. Combining the CDR3 with reference TRBV28 and TRBJ2-7 gives the whole variable domain DVKVTQSSRYLVKRTGEKVFLECVQDMDHENMFWYRQDPGLGLRLIYFSYDVKMKEKGDIPEGYSVSREKKERFSLILESASTNQTSMYLCASSGLSSYEQYFGPGTRLTVT.